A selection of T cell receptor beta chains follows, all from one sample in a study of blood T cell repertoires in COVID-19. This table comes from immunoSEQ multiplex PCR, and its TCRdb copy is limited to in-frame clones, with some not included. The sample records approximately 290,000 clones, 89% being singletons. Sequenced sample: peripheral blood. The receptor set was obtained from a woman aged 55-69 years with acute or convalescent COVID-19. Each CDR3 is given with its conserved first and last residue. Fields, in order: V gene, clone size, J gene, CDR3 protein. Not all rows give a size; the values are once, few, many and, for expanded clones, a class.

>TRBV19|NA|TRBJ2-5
CASSIREQETQYF
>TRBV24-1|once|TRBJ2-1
CATSGTSGSTYNEQFF
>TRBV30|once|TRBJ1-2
CAWSRGGGYTF
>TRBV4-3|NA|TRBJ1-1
CASSQEGRGTEAFF
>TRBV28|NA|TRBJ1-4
CASSRGTGGPARNEKLFF
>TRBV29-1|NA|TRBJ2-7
CSVLAGGPYEQYF
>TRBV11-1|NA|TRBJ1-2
CASSLAPGNYGYTF
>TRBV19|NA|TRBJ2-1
CASSIKQNYGLAGNNNEQFF
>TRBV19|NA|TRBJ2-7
CASSGGNSYEQYF
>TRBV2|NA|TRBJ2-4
CASSRGWLAGIRNIQYF
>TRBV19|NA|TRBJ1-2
CASYDRGRLTGGYTF
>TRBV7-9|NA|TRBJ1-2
CASSSSGGAYGYTF
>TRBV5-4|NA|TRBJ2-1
CASSPGGYNEQFF
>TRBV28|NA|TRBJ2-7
CASSFGQEREGNEQYF
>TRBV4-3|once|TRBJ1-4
CASSQEVGTGVEKLFF
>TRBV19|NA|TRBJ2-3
CASSIDPGLAGGFTDTQYF
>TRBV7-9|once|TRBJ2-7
CASSLAGSHEQYF
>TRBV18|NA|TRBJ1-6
CASSPIAPGDYNSPLHF
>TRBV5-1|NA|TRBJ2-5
CASSQIGLEGIAGSRDQETQYF
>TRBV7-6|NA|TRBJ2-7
CASSSDSFSDEQYF
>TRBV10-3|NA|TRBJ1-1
CAISESSRGPGETEAFF
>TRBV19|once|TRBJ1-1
CASSIPTATGEAFF
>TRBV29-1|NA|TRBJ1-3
CSVVEGQAISGNTIYF
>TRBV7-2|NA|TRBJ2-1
CASSPGTSYNEQFF
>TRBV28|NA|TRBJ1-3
CASRDSFSGNTIYF
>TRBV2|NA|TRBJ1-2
CASSEQGPFYGYTF
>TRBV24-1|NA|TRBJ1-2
CATSDPGTGGNGYTF
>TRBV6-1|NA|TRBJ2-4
CASSQVAGLGGNIQYF
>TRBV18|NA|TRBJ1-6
CASSLTGDRNSPLHF
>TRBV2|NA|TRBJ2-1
CASSAGTRNEQFF
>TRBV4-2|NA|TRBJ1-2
CASSPPGQAHGRGGYTF
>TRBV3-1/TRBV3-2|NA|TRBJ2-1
CASSRTLAGSGNEQFF
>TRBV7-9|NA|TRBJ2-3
CASTKAPSGADTQYF
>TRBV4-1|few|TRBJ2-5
CASSHNAGGPGETQYF
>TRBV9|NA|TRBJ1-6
CASSVGTVQNSPLHF
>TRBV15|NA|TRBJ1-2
CATKTGGNYGYTF
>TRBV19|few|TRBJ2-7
CASRNQGGHTYEQYF
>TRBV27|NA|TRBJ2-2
CASSLDRGDTGELFF
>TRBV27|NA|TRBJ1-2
CASSGDRSHRGYTF
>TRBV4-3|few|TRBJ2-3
CASAPQGADTQYF
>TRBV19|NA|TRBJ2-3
CASSIQGTDTQYF
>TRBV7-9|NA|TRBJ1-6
CASSSTRWNSPLHF
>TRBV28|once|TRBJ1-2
CATGGSPGPVYGYTF
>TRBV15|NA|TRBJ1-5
CATSRDVGQPQHF
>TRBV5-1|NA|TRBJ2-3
CASSLAASGDTDTQYF
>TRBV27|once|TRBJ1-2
CASSFTQGAYGYTF
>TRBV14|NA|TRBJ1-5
CASSAAEGAYQPQHF
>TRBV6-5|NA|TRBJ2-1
CASSYSEGNEQFF
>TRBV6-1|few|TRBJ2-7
CASSGLGRQGLYEQYF
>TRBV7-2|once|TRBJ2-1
CASSPPTSAYNEQFF
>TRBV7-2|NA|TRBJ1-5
CASSLVLMNQPQHF